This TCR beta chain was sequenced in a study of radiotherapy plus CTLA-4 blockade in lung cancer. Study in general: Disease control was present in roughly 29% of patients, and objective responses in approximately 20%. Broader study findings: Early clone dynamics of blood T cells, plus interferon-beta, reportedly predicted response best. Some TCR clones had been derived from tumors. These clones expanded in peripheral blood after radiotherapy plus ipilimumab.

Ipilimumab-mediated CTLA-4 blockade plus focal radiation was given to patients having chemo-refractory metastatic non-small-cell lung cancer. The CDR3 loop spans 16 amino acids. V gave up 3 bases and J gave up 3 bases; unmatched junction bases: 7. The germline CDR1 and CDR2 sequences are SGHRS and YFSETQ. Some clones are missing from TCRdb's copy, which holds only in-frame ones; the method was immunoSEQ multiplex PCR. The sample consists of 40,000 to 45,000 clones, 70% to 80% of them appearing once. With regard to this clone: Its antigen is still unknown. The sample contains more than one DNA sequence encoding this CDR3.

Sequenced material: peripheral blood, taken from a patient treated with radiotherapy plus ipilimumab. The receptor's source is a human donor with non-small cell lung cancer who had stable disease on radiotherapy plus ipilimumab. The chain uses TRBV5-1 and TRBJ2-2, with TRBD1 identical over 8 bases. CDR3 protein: CASSSLAGGDTGELFF. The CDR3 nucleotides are TGCGCCAGCAGCTCCCTAGCAGGGGGCGACACCGGGGAGCTGTTTTTT.